A single sample is the source of the 12 T cell receptor beta chains below, sequenced in a study of identical twins. TCRdb passed the 5' RACE reads through MiXCR, listing each CDR3 protein once. The sample carries 1.5 million or so distinct CDR3 sequences, under 35% recorded once. Specimen: cord blood. The receptors were gathered from a newborn girl in good health.

J is TRBJ2-1 and V is TRBV27, with 12 nucleotides matching TRBD2. The V segment lost 3 bases and the J segment 6 bases; nucleotides outside the gene matches: 3. This CDR3 region has 15 residues. Germline lookup yields CDR1 MNHEY and CDR2 SMNVEV (reference sequence). CDR3 sequence reads: CASSFLAGGPNEQFF. As DNA, the CDR3 is TGTGCCAGCAGTTTTCTAGCGGGGGGGCCCAATGAGCAGTTCTTC.

This clonotype was seen only a few times. This chain joins TRBV7-9 and TRBJ2-5; TRBD2 might be the D (6 bases). CDR1 is SEHNR and CDR2 is FQNEAQ in the germline V gene (reference sequence). V lost 10 bases, J lost 1 base, and 19 bases lay in between. This CDR3 is 15 amino acids long. CDR3 residues: CATEPHGGGQETQYF. The DNA for the CDR3 is TGTGCCACCGAACCTCACGGGGGAGGCCAAGAGACCCAGTACTTC.

As regards this clonotype: Since a much larger clone is just one base distant, this may be a read error. The chain uses TRBV5-1 and TRBJ2-5; D is uncertain. Germline CDR1 SGHRS, CDR2 YFSETQ. This CDR3 has 13 residues. Here the CDR3 DNA reads TGCACCAGCAGCTTTGAGACTCAAGAGACCCAGTACTTC. Translation: CTSSFETQETQYF.

Concerning this clonotype: The junction shows a germline mismatch at one end, possibly a read error. The rearrangement links TRBV2 to TRBJ2-1; D is unresolved. Per the germline V gene, CDR1 is SNHLY and CDR2 is FYNNEI. This CDR3 spans 13 amino acids. CDR3 protein: CARSGLVDNEQFF. The CDR3 DNA reads as TGTGCCCGCAGTGGTCTAGTGGACAATGAGCAGTTCTTC. Full variable domain (missing parts from reference TRBV2 and TRBJ2-1): EPEVTQTPSHQVTQMGQEVILRCVPISNHLYFYWYRQILGQKVEFLVSFYNNEISEKSEIFDDQFSVERPDGSNFTLKIRSTKLEDSAMYFCARSGLVDNEQFFGPGTRLTVL.

The chain carries TRBV11-3 and TRBJ2-5; D gene uncertain. Trimming left V 5 bases short and J 11 bases short, with 15 bases between. CDR1 is SGHNT, CDR2 YENEEA, per germline. The CDR3 sequence is 12 residues long. CDR3 sequence reads: CASSRLQDEQYF. CDR3 DNA sequence: TGTGCCAGCAGCCGCCTCCAAGATGAGCAGTACTTC.

As regards this clonotype: This likely traces to a read error, being one base from a far larger clone. V usage is TRBV5-1 and J usage is TRBJ1-2, with D perhaps matching TRBD1 (5 bases). The CDR3 length is 13 residues. The germline CDR1 and CDR2 sequences are SGHRS and YFSETQ. The CDR3 nucleotides read TGCGCCGGCAGCTTGACAGAGAACTATGGCTACACCTTC. The encoded protein is CAGSLTENYGYTF. The variable domain in full, completed from reference TRBV5-1 and TRBJ1-2, reads KAGVTQTPRYLIKTRGQQVTLSCSPISGHRSVSWYQQTPGQGLQFLFEYFSETQRNKGNFPGRFSGRQFSNSRSEMNVSTLELGDSALYLCAGSLTENYGYTFGSGTRLTVV.

This clonotype was counted between two and nine times. The chain combines TRBV5-1 with TRBJ1-1; 10 nucleotides line up with TRBD1. Germline V gene lookup returns CDR1 SGHRS and CDR2 YFSETQ. After removal of 4 bases from V and 4 bases from J, the junction contained 7 bases not matched to a gene. CDR3 length equals 15 residues. The CDR3 coding sequence is TGCGCCAGCAGCCCGTTCGGACAGGGGGGCACTGAAGCTTTCTTT. The encoded protein is CASSPFGQGGTEAFF.

The V call is TRBV5-1, the J call TRBJ1-1; TRBD1 is a possible D gene (5 bases). The CDR3 has 14 amino acids. V was pared by 5 bases and J by 5 bases, with 16 bases between. Germline loops: CDR1 SGHRS, CDR2 YFSETQ. The CDR3 region is CASRPQGRETEAFF. The CDR3 DNA sequence: TGCGCCAGCAGGCCGCAGGGAAGGGAAACTGAAGCTTTCTTT.

Details on this clonotype: This may come from a read error, since a much larger clone is one base off. The chain links TRBV4-2 to TRBJ2-1, with a weak D call TRBD2 (5 bases). This CDR3 is 14 amino acids long. The germline gives CDR1 LGHNA, CDR2 YNFKEQ. The CDR3 reads CASRRDPSSDERFF. The DNA for the CDR3 is TGTGCCAGCCGACGGGATCCCAGTTCGGATGAGCGGTTCTTC.

This clonotype was seen more than once but under ten times. The V and J genes are TRBV27 and TRBJ2-7, with 8 bases identical to TRBD1. The germline V gene has CDR1 MNHEY and CDR2 SMNVEV (reference sequence). The CDR3 spans 15 residues. The J segment lost 3 bases and the V segment lost 2 bases, leaving 6 bases of the junction unmatched. The CDR3 DNA follows: TGTGCCAGCAGTTTAGGGACAGGTGTTTTCTACGAGCAGTACTTC. Its protein is CASSLGTGVFYEQYF.

This clonotype is a singleton in its sample. This sequence joins TRBV7-9 and TRBJ2-5; D not resolved. V was pared by 4 bases and J by 13 bases, with 19 bases between. The V gene's germline CDR1 is SEHNR and CDR2 FQNEAQ (reference sequence). The CDR3 has 13 residues. CDR3 sequence: CASSSRAEEWGYF. The CDR3 bases are TGTGCCAGCAGCTCCCGGGCCGAAGAGTGGGGGTACTTC.

This clonotype has more than one count but fewer than ten. This chain uses TRBV7-8 with TRBJ2-6; 12 bases line up with TRBD2. The CDR3 is 18 residues long. Trimming removed 2 bases from V and 0 bases from J; junction bases left unmatched: 2. Germline lookup yields CDR1 SGHVS and CDR2 FQNEAQ. This chain's CDR3 is CASSLRLAGASGANVLTF. CDR3 sequence (DNA): TGTGCCAGCAGCTTAAGACTAGCGGGGGCCTCTGGGGCCAACGTCCTGACTTTC. Drawing the rest from reference TRBV7-8 and TRBJ2-6, the complete variable domain is GAGVSQSPRYKVAKRGQDVALRCDPISGHVSLFWYQQALGQGPEFLTYFQNEAQLDKSGLPSDRFFAERPEGSVSTLKIQRTQQEDSAVYLCASSLRLAGASGANVLTFGAGSRLTVL.